This T cell receptor beta chain was sequenced for a study of blood T cell repertoires in COVID-19. Original processing notes: Estimated nucleated cell counts came from reference gene primer amplification. Profiling relied on immunoSEQ multiplex PCR, and the TCRdb table lists in-frame clones only, not all of them. Clone size and V and J calls were adopted from that table, with D and trimming inferred from the DNA. The repertoire holds about 69,000 clones, with roughly three quarters as singletons. Germline CDR1 LGHDT, CDR2 YNNKEL (reference sequence). The CDR3 is made up of 15 amino acids. V was pared by 2 bases and J by 6 bases, with 14 bases between.

J is TRBJ1-5 and V is TRBV3-1 (or the pseudogene TRBV3-2); D not resolved. This receptor was obtained from a man between 60 and 70 years old with acute or convalescent COVID-19. Sequencing was performed on peripheral blood. In nucleotides, the CDR3 is TGTGCCAGCAGCCAATCCGAATCGCCTAGTCAGCCCCAGCATTTT. Translating gives CASSQSESPSQPQHF.